This T cell receptor beta chain was recovered during a study of regulatory T cells in long-lasting Graves disease. Regarding the study as a whole: TCR diversity was lower in persistent than newly diagnosed Graves' disease. Favoring TRBV28, TRBJ1-2 and TRBJ2-5 was a feature seen in persistent disease.

The TCR beta library used iRepertoire HTBI primers with Arm-PCR amplification of CDR3. Using its own MiXCR run on the multiplex PCR reads, TCRdb lists one record per CDR3 protein. The sample contains about 420,000 distinct CDR3 sequences, 16% of which appear only once. Of note for this clonotype: Its antigen is currently unknown.

The germline V gene encodes CDR1 MNHEY and CDR2 SVGEGT. There are 17 residues in the CDR3. J gave up 3 bases and V 5 bases, and 7 bases lay outside the gene matches. The time point denotes: newly diagnosed GD, antithyroid drugs for less than 3 months. Generation of the TCR library employed RNA extracted from PBMCs. This sample was shared with a second study, whose subject was T cells in Graves' hyperthyroidism and ophthalmopathy. Per that paper: In the blood, most expanded thyroid clonotypes above 0.001 appeared as well.

This sequence was found in a woman under 30 with Graves disease. The sequencing used peripheral blood mononuclear cells (PBMCs), collected at new diagnosis, from a patient treated with antithyroid drugs. The V and J genes are TRBV6-2 or TRBV6-3 and TRBJ2-3; TRBD2 matches 14 bases. The CDR3 DNA reads as TGTGCCAGCAGTCAATGGACTAGCGGGAGGAGAACAGATACGCAGTATTTT. Its protein product is CASSQWTSGRRTDTQYF.